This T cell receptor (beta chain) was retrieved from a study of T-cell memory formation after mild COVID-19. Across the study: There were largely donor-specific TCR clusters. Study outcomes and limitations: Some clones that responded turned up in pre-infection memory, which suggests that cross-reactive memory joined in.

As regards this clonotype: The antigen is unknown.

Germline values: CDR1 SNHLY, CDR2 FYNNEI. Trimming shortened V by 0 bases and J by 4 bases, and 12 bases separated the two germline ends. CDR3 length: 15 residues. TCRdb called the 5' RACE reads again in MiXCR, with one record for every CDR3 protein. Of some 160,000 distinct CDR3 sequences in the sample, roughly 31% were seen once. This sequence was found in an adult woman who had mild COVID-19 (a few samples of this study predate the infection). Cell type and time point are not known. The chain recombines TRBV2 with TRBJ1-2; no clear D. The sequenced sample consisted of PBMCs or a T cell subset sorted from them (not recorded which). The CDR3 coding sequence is TGTGCCAGCAGTGAAGCTAGTCCGAGGCCCTATGGCTACACCTTC. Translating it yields CASSEASPRPYGYTF.